Described below is a single T cell receptor beta chain sequence and its context. This record belongs to a study of blood T cell repertoires in COVID-19. Overall study context: Some COVID-19 samples were acute and others convalescent; all came from the United States, Italy and Spain.

Under the authors' procedure: Amplifying reference gene primers gave estimates of nucleated cell counts. Using immunoSEQ multiplex PCR, the repertoire was profiled, and TCRdb retains in-frame clones only, with some absent. The V and J calls and clone size were taken over from that table, and D and trimming were inferred from the DNA. Altogether roughly 380,000 clones are present, around 89% being singletons, with the ten largest covering 1.5% to 1.9%. Seattle's cohort entered during active infection and was followed longitudinally. Sample: peripheral blood. The TCR originated in a middle-aged woman with COVID-19, enrolled during active disease.

The CDR3 region is CASSLGESTGELFF. The CDR3 nucleotides read TGCGCCAGCAGCTTGGGAGAGTCGACCGGGGAGCTGTTTTTT. This chain links TRBV5-1 with TRBJ2-2; D gene ambiguous. The germline V gene has CDR1 SGHRS and CDR2 YFSETQ. CDR3 size: 14 residues. V shed 0 bases and J shed 5 bases, with 8 bases lying between them.